These 14 T cell receptor beta chains originate from one sample sequenced in a study of blood T cell repertoires in COVID-19. Produced via immunoSEQ multiplex PCR; TCRdb's table is partial and in-frame only. The repertoire holds about 60,000 clones, with roughly 85% as singletons. What was sequenced was peripheral blood. Every receptor here comes from a human donor in a cohort sampled during active COVID-19.

DNA for the CDR3: TGTGCCAGCAGTCTGACAGGGCCGACTGAAGCTTTCTTT. It encodes CASSLTGPTEAFF. The chain uses TRBV7-8 and TRBJ1-1; 7 bases are shared with TRBD1. Germline V gene data show CDR1 as SGHVS and CDR2 as FQNEAQ. This CDR3 is built from 13 residues. V shed 6 bases, J shed 5 bases, and the junction held 6 bases outside the gene matches.

The chain carries TRBV6-5 and TRBJ2-1, with 14 bases matching TRBD2. Germline CDR1 MNHEY, CDR2 SVGAGI. The CDR3 loop spans 15 amino acids. Trimming cost V 5 bases and J 6 bases; bases outside gene matches: 3. The DNA of the CDR3 is TGTGCCAGCAGTCGCGGGACTAGCGGGGGCAATGAGCAGTTCTTC. It is translated as CASSRGTSGGNEQFF.

The V and J genes are TRBV7-6 and TRBJ2-2; 8 bases match TRBD1. V dropped 0 bases and J dropped 2; count of bases not matched to a gene: 11. CDR3 length equals 19 residues. Germline lookup yields CDR1 SGHVS and CDR2 FNYEAQ. CDR3 sequence (DNA): TGTGCCAGCAGCTTAGCGGCGGCAGGGGGCGCGGGAAACACCGGGGAGCTGTTTTTT. Translating it yields CASSLAAAGGAGNTGELFF.

This sequence joins TRBV4-3 and TRBJ2-5, with TRBD1 as a possible D gene (6 bases). Germline V gives CDR1 LGHNA, CDR2 YSLEER. The CDR3 extends over 14 amino acids. Trimming shortened V by 0 bases and J by 7 bases, and 12 bases separated the two germline ends. CDR3 nucleotide sequence: TGCGCCAGCAGCCAAGATCGAGTAGGGGGGACCCAGTACTTC. It encodes CASSQDRVGGTQYF.

This clone was found once. V gene TRBV10-3 combines with J gene TRBJ2-2, with 7 positions matching TRBD2. The CDR3 length is 15 residues. Unmatched junction bases numbered 7, after V lost 4 bases and J lost 5 bases. Germline V lookup: CDR1 ENHRY, CDR2 SYGVKD. CDR3 amino acids: CAISVGLVGTGELFF. Here the CDR3 DNA reads TGTGCCATCAGTGTAGGACTAGTTGGGACCGGGGAGCTGTTTTTT.

The chain combines TRBV5-1 with TRBJ2-7; TRBD2 agrees at 7 bases. CDR3 length equals 13 residues. Per germline, CDR1 SGHRS and CDR2 YFSETQ. V was pared by 4 bases and J by 4 bases, with 5 bases of the junction left unmatched. Here the CDR3 reads CASSPDGRYEQYF. CDR3 DNA sequence: TGCGCCAGCAGCCCGGACGGGAGGTACGAGCAGTACTTC.

The V gene is TRBV29-1, the J gene TRBJ1-1, with 9 nucleotides matching TRBD1. This CDR3 has 12 residues. Germline values: CDR1 SQVTM, CDR2 ANQGSEA. V lost 0 bases and J lost 7; bases outside the gene matches: 0. CDR3 in DNA: TGCAGCGTTGAAGAGGGACAGGGTGAAGCTTTCTTT. Residues: CSVEEGQGEAFF.

The chain recombines TRBV2 with TRBJ2-2, with D perhaps matching TRBD1 (6 bases). This CDR3 is 15 amino acids long. CDR1 is SNHLY and CDR2 is FYNNEI in the germline V gene. Trimming stripped 8 bases from V and 0 bases from J, with 13 bases between. Here the CDR3 DNA reads TGTGCCAGCCGTGGGGGCAGGGCGAACACCGGGGAGCTGTTTTTT. It is translated as CASRGGRANTGELFF.

In regard to this clone: Other DNA variants within this sample encode the same CDR3. The chain recombines TRBV7-6 with TRBJ2-2, with 8 positions matching TRBD2. Germline V lookup: CDR1 SGHVS, CDR2 FNYEAQ. The CDR3 covers 15 residues. V lost 1 base to trimming and J lost 4 bases; unmatched junction nucleotides: 2. Here the CDR3 reads CASSLVAGSTGELFF. The CDR3, as DNA: TGTGCCAGCAGCTTAGTAGCGGGGTCCACCGGGGAGCTGTTTTTT. The whole variable domain, filled in from reference TRBV7-6 and TRBJ2-2, reads GAGVSQSPRYKVTKRGQDVALRCDPISGHVSLYWYRQALGQGPEFLTYFNYEAQQDKSGLPNDRFSAERPEGSISTLTIQRTEQRDSAMYRCASSLVAGSTGELFFGEGSRLTVL.

V and J are TRBV9 and TRBJ2-2, with D unresolved. The CDR3 is made up of 14 amino acids. Trimming took off 0 bases at V and 3 bases at J, with 6 bases between the two ends. The germline CDR1 and CDR2 sequences are SGDLS and YYNGEE. The CDR3 here is CASSVAADTGELFF. The CDR3 bases are TGTGCCAGCAGCGTAGCGGCGGACACCGGGGAGCTGTTTTTT. The variable domain in full, completed from reference TRBV9 and TRBJ2-2, reads DSGVTQTPKHLITATGQRVTLRCSPRSGDLSVYWYQQSLDQGLQFLIQYYNGEERAKGNILERFSAQQFPDLHSELNLSSLELGDSALYFCASSVAADTGELFFGEGSRLTVL.

This clone was observed a few times. The chain carries TRBV27 and TRBJ2-1, with D possibly being TRBD2 (6 bases). This CDR3 has 14 amino acids. Germline lookup yields CDR1 MNHEY and CDR2 SMNVEV (reference sequence). V was trimmed by 2 bases and J by 7 bases, leaving 12 bases between them. Written as DNA, the CDR3 is TGTGCCAGCAGTTTACGGAGGGACGGAAATGAGCAGTTCTTC. Residues: CASSLRRDGNEQFF.

This clone has a single count. The chain joins TRBV12-3 or TRBV12-4 to TRBJ2-1; TRBD1 aligns across 7 bases. J lost 10 bases, V lost 4 bases, and 4 bases had no gene match. The CDR3 has 12 residues. CDR3 sequence (DNA): TGTGCCAGCAGTTCCCAGGACAGGGAGCAGTTCTTC. Its translation: CASSSQDREQFF.

The chain employs TRBV19 and TRBJ2-3; 10 bases line up with TRBD2. CDR3 length: 16 amino acids. V shed 3 bases and J 2 bases; nucleotides not matched to a gene: 5. Per germline, CDR1 LNHDA and CDR2 SQIVND (reference sequence). This CDR3 is CASSIPSGGVTDTQYF. DNA of the CDR3: TGTGCCAGTAGTATCCCTAGCGGGGGAGTCACAGATACGCAGTATTTT.

V usage is TRBV29-1 and J usage is TRBJ1-2, with D possibly TRBD1 on 5 matching bases. The CDR3 totals 13 residues. V was trimmed by 3 bases and J by 3 bases, leaving 11 bases between them. From germline, CDR1 is SQVTM and CDR2 ANQGSEA. The CDR3 nucleotides are TGCAGCGTTGATCCGCCGGGGGACTATGGCTACACCTTC. It translates to CSVDPPGDYGYTF.